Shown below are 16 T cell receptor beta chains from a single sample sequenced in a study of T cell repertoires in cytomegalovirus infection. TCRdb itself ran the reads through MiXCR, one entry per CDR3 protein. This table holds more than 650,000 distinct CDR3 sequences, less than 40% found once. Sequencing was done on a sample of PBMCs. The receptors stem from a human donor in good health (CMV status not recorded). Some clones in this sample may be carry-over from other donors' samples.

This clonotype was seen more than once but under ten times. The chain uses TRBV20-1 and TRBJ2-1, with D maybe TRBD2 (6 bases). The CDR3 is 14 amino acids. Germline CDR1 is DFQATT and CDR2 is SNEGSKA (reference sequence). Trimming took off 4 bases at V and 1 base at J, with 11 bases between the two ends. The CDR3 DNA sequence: TGCAGTGCTATTGCGGGGAAGTCCTACAATGAGCAGTTCTTC. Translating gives CSAIAGKSYNEQFF.

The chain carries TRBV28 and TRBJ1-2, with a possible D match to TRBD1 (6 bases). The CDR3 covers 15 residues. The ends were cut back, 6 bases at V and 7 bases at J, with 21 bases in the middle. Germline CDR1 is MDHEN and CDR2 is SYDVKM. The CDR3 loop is CASSPFTGSRGGYTF. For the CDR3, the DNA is TGTGCCAGCAGCCCCTTCACAGGGAGTCGTGGTGGCTACACCTTC.

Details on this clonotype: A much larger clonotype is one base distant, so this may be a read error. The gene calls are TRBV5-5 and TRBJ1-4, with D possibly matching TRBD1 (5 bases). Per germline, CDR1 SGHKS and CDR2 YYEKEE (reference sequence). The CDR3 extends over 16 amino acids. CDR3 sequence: CASSLSPGTVYEELFF. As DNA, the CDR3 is TGTGCCAGCAGCTTGAGTCCCGGGACTGTGTATGAAGAACTGTTTTTT.

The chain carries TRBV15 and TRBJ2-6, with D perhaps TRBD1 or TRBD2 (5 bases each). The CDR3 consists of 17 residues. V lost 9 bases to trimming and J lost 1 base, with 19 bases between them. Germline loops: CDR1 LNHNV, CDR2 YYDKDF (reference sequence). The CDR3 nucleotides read TGTGCCACGTACCGGGGCAGGACCCAATCTGGGGCCAACGTCCTGACTTTC. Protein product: CATYRGRTQSGANVLTF.

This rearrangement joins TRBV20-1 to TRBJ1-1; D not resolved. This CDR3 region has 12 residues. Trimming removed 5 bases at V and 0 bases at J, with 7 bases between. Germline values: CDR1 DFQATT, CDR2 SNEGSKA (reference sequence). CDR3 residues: CSAAQLNTEAFF. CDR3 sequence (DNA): TGCAGTGCTGCCCAGCTGAACACTGAAGCTTTCTTT.

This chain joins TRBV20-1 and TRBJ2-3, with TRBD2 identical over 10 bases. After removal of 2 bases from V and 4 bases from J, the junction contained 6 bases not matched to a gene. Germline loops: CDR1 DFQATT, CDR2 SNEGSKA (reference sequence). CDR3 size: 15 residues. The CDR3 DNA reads TGCAGTGCTAGAAAGCGGGAGGGTTCCCCAGATACGCAGTATTTT. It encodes CSARKREGSPDTQYF.

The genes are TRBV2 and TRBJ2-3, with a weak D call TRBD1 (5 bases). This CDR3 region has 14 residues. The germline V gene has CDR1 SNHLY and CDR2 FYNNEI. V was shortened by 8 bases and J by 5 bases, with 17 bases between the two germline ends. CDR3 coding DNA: TGTGCCAGCCAGGTTGGCAGGGTGCAAGATACGCAGTATTTT. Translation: CASQVGRVQDTQYF.

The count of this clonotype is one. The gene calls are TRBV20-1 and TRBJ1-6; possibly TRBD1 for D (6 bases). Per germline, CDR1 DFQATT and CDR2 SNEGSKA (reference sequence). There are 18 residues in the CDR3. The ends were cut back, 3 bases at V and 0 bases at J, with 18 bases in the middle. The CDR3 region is CSARARGLSNSYNSPLHF. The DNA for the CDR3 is TGCAGTGCTAGGGCCAGGGGTTTATCGAACTCCTATAATTCACCCCTCCACTTT.

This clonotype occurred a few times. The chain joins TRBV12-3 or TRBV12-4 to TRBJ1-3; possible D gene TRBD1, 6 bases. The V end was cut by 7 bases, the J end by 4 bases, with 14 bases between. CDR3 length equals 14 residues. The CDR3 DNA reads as TGTGCCAGCACCATCACAGGGTACGGAAACACCATATATTTT. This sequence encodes CASTITGYGNTIYF.

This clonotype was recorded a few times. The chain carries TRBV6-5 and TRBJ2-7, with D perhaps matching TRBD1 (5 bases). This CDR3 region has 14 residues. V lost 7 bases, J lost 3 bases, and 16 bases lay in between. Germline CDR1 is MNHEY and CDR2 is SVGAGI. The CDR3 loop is CASKGIRSGYEQYF. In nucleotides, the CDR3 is TGTGCCAGCAAGGGGATTCGGTCGGGCTACGAGCAGTACTTC.

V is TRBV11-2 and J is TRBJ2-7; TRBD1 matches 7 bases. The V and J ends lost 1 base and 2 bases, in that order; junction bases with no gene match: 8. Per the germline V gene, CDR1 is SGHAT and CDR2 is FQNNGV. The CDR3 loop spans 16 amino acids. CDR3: CASSLGGGTAAYEQYF. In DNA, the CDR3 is TGTGCCAGCAGCTTAGGAGGGGGCACAGCAGCCTACGAGCAGTACTTC. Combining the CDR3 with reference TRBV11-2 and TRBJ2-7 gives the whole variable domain EAGVAQSPRYKIIEKRQSVAFWCNPISGHATLYWYQQILGQGPKLLIQFQNNGVVDDSQLPKDRFSAERLKGVDSTLKIQPAKLEDSAVYLCASSLGGGTAAYEQYFGPGTRLTVT.

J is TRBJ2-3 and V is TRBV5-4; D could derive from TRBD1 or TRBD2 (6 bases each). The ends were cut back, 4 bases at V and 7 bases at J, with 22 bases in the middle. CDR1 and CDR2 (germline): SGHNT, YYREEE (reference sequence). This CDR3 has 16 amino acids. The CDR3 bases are TGTGCCAGCAGCCCTAAACATGCCGGGGGCCGGCATACGCAGTATTTT. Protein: CASSPKHAGGRHTQYF.

The chain's CDR3 is CASSSRGTGSPLHF. As DNA, the CDR3 is TGTGCCAGCAGTTCACGCGGGACAGGATCACCCCTCCACTTT. The genes are TRBV6-6 and TRBJ1-6; 8 bases align to TRBD1. Germline V gene data show CDR1 as MNHNY and CDR2 as SVGAGI (reference sequence). There are 14 residues in the CDR3. J lost 10 bases, V lost 4 bases, and 6 bases had no gene match.

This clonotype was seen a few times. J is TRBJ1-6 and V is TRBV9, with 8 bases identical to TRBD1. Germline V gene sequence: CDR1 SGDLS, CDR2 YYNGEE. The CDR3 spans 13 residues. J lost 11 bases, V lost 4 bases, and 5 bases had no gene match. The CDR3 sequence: CASSLRQGTPLHF. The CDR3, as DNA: TGTGCCAGCAGCTTAAGACAGGGGACACCCCTCCACTTT.

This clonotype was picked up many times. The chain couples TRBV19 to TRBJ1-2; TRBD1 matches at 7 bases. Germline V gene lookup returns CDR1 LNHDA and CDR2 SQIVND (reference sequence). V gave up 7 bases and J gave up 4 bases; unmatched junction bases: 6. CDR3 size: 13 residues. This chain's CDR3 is CASTQTGAYGYTF. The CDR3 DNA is TGTGCCAGTACCCAAACAGGGGCCTATGGCTACACCTTC.

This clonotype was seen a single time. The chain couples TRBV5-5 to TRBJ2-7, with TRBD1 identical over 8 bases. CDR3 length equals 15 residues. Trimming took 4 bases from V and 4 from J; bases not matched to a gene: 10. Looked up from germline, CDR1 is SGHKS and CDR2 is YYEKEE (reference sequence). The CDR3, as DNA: TGTGCCAGCAGCACAGCCGGGACAGGAATGTACGAGCAGTACTTC. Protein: CASSTAGTGMYEQYF. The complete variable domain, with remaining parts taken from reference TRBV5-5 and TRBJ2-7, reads DAGVTQSPTHLIKTRGQQVTLRCSPISGHKSVSWYQQVLGQGPQFIFQYYEKEERGRGNFPDRFSARQFPNYSSELNVNALLLGDSALYLCASSTAGTGMYEQYFGPGTRLTVT.